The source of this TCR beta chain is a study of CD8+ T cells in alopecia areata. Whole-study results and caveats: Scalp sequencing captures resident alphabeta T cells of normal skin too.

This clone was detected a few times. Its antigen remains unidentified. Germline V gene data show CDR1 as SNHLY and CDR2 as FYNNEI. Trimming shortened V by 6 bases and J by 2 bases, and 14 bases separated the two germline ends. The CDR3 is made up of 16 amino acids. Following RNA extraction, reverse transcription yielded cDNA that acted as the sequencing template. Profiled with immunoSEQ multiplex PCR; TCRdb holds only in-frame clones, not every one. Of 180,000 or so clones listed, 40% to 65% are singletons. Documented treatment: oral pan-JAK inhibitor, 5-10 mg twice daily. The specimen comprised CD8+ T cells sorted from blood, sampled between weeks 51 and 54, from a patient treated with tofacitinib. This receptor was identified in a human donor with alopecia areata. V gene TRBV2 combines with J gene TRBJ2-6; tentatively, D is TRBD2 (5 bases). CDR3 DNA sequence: TGTGCCAGCAGGCTAGGGCGGACTGCTGGGGCCAACGTCCTGACTTTC. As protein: CASRLGRTAGANVLTF.